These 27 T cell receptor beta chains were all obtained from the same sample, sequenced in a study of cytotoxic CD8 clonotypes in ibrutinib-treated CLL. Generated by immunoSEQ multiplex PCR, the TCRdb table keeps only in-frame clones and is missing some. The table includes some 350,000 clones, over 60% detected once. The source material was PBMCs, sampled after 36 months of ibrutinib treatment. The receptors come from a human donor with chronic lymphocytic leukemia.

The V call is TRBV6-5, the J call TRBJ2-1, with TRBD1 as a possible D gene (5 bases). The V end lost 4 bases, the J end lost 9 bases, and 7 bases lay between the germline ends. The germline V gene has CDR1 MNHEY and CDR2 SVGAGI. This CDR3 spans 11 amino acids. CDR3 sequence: CASSSQGEQFF. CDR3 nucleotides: TGTGCCAGCAGTTCTCAGGGTGAGCAGTTCTTC.

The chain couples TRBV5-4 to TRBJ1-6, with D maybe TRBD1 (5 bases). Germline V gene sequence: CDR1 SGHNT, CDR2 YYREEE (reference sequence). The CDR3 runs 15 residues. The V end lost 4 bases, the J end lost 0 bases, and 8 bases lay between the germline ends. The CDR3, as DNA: TGTGCCAGCAGCCGCGACAGCTCCTATAATTCACCCCTCCACTTT. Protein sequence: CASSRDSSYNSPLHF.

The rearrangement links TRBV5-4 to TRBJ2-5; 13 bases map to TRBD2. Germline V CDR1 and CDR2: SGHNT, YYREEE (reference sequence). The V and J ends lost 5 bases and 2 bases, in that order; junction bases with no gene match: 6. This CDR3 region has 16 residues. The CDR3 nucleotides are TGTGCCAGCAGGGAGTGGACTAGCGGGGGACAAGAGACCCAGTACTTC. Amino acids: CASREWTSGGQETQYF.

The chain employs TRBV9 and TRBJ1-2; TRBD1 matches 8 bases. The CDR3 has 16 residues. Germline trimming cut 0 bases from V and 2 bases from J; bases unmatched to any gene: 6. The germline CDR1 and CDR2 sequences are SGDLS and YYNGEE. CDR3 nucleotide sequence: TGTGCCAGCAGCGTAGGTGGGACAGGATTAAACTATGGCTACACCTTC. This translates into CASSVGGTGLNYGYTF.

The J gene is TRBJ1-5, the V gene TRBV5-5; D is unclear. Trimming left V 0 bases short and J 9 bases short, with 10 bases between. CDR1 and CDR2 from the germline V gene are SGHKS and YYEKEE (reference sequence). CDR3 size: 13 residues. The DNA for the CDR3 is TGTGCCAGCAGCTTGGTAGATTTGGGGCCCCAGCATTTT. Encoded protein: CASSLVDLGPQHF.

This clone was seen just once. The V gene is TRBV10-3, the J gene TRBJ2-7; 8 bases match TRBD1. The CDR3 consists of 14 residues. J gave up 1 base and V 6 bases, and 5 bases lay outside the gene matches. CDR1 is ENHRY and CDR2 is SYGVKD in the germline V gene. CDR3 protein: CAISANRGSYEQYF. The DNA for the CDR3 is TGTGCCATCAGCGCAAACAGGGGGTCCTACGAGCAGTACTTC.

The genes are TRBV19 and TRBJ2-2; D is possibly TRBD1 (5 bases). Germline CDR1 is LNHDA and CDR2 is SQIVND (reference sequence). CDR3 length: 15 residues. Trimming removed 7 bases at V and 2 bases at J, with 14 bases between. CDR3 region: CASTGWAENTGELFF. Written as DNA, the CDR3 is TGTGCCAGTACAGGGTGGGCGGAAAACACCGGGGAGCTGTTTTTT.

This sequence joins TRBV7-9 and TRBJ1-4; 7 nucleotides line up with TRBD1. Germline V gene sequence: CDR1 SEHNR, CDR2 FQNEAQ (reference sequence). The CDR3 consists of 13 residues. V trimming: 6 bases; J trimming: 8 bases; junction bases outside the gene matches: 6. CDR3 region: CASRHTGDEKLFF. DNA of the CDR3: TGTGCCAGCAGACATACAGGGGACGAAAAACTGTTTTTT.

CDR3 sequence: CASSLAAGGQVTQYF. The CDR3 DNA reads as TGTGCCAGCAGCTTGGCTGCGGGGGGGCAGGTGACCCAGTACTTC. The rearrangement links TRBV5-4 to TRBJ2-5, with 9 bases that match TRBD2. V lost 0 bases and J lost 7; bases outside the gene matches: 7. Germline lookup yields CDR1 SGHNT and CDR2 YYREEE (reference sequence). The CDR3 totals 15 residues.

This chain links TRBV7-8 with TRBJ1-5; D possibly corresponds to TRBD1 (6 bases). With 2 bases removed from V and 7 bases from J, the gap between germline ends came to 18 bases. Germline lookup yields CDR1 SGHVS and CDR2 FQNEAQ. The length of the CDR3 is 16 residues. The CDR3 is CASSLNPGAVAQPQHF. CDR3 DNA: TGTGCCAGCAGCTTAAATCCGGGGGCGGTGGCGCAGCCCCAGCATTTT.

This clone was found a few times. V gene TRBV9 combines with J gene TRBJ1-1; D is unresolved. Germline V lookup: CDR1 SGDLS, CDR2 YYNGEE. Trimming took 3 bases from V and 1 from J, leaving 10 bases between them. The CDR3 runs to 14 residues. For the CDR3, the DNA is TGTGCCAGCAGCGGCAGACGGGGGAACACTGAAGCTTTCTTT. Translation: CASSGRRGNTEAFF.

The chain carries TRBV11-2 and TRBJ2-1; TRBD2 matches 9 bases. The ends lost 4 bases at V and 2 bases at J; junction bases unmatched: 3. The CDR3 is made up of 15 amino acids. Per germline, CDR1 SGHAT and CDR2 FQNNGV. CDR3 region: CASSSTSGAYNEQFF. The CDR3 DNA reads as TGTGCCAGCAGCTCGACTAGCGGAGCCTACAATGAGCAGTTCTTC.

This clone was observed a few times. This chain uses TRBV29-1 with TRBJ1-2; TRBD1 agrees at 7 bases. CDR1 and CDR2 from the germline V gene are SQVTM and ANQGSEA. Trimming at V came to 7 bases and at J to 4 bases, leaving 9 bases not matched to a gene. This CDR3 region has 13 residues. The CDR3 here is CSASEGAVYGYTF. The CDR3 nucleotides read TGCAGCGCCTCGGAGGGGGCGGTCTATGGCTACACCTTC.

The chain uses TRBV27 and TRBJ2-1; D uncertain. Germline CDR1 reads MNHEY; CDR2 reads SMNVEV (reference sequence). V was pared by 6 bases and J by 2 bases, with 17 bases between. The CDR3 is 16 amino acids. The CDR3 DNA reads TGTGCCAGCAGCCCAGCCCCTACCAAACCCTACAATGAGCAGTTCTTC. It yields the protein CASSPAPTKPYNEQFF.

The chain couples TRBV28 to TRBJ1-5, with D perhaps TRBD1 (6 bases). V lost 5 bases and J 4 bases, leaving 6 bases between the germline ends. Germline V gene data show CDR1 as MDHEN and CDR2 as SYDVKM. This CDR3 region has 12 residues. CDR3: CASSTGNQPQHF. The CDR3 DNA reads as TGTGCCAGCAGTACAGGGAATCAGCCCCAGCATTTT.

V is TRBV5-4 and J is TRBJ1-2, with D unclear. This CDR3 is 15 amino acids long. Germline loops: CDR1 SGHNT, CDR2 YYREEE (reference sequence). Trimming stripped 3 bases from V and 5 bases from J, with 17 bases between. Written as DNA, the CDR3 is TGTGCCAGCAGCTCGCTCTCGGACCGCATATATGGCTACACCTTC. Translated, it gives CASSSLSDRIYGYTF.

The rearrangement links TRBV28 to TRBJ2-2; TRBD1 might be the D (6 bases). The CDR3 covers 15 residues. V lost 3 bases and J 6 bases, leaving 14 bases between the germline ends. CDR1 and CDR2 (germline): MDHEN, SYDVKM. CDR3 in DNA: TGTGCCAGCAGTTTCTCGGCAGGGGTCGCCGGGGAGCTGTTTTTT. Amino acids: CASSFSAGVAGELFF. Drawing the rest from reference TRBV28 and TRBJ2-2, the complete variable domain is DVKVTQSSRYLVKRTGEKVFLECVQDMDHENMFWYRQDPGLGLRLIYFSYDVKMKEKGDIPEGYSVSREKKERFSLILESASTNQTSMYLCASSFSAGVAGELFFGEGSRLTVL.

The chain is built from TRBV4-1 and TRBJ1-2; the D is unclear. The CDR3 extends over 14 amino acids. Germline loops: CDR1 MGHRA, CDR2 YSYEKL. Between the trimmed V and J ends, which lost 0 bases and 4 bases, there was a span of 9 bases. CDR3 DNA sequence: TGCGCCAGCAGCCAAGAATCGTCAGCCTATGGCTACACCTTC. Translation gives CASSQESSAYGYTF.

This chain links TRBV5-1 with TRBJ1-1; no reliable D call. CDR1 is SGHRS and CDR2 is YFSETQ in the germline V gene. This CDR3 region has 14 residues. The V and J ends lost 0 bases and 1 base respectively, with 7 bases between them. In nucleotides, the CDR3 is TGCGCCAGCAGCTTGGTTGCGGGGAACACTGAAGCTTTCTTT. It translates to CASSLVAGNTEAFF.

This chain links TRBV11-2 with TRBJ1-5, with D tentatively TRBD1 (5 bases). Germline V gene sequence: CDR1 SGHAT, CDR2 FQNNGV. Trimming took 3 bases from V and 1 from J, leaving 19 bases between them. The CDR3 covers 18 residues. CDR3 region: CASSFAGTWSVSNQPQHF. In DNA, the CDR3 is TGTGCCAGCAGCTTCGCCGGGACCTGGAGCGTGAGCAATCAGCCCCAGCATTTT. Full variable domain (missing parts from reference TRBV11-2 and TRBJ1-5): EAGVAQSPRYKIIEKRQSVAFWCNPISGHATLYWYQQILGQGPKLLIQFQNNGVVDDSQLPKDRFSAERLKGVDSTLKIQPAKLEDSAVYLCASSFAGTWSVSNQPQHFGDGTRLSIL.

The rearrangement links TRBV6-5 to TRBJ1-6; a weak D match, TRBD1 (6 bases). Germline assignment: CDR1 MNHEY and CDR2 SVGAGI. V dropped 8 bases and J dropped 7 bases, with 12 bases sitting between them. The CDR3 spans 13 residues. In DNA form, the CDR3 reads TGTGCCAGCTCCCAGGGGTTCAATTCACCCCTCCACTTT. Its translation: CASSQGFNSPLHF.

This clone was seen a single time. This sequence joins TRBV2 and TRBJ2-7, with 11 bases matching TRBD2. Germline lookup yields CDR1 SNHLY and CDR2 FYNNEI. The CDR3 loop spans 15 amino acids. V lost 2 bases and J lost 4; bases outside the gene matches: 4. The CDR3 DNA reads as TGTGCCAGCAGTGAAAGGGCTAGCGGGAGGTACGAGCAGTACTTC. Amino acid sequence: CASSERASGRYEQYF.

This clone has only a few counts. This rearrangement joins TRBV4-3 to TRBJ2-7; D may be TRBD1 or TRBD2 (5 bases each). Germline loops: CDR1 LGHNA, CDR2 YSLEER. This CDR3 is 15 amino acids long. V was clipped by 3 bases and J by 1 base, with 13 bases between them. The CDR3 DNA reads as TGCGCCAGCAGCCAGGCACCGGGACCGTCCTACGAGCAGTACTTC. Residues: CASSQAPGPSYEQYF.

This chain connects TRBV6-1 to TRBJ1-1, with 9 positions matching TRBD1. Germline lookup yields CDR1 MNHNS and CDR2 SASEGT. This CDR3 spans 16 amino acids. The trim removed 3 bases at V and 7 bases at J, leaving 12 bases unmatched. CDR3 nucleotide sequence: TGTGCCAGCAGTGACCCTGGGACAGGGTGGTTTGATGAAGCTTTCTTT. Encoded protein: CASSDPGTGWFDEAFF.

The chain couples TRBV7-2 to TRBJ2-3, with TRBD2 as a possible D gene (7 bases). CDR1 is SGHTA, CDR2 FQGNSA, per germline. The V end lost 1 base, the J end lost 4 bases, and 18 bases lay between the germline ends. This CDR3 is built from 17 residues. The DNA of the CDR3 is TGTGCCAGCAGCTTAGTTCTGGCGGGGGCCGTATCAGATACGCAGTATTTT. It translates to CASSLVLAGAVSDTQYF. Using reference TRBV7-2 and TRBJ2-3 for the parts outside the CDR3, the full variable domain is GAGVSQSPSNKVTEKGKDVELRCDPISGHTALYWYRQSLGQGLEFLIYFQGNSAPDKSGLPSDRFSAERTGGSVSTLTIQRTQQEDSAVYLCASSLVLAGAVSDTQYFGPGTRLTVL.

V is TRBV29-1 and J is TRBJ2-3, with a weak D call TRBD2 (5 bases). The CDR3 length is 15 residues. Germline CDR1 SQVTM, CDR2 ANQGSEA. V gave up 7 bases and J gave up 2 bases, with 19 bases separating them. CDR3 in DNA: TGCAGCGCCCGAACGACCGGGGTTTACACAGATACGCAGTATTTT. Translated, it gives CSARTTGVYTDTQYF.

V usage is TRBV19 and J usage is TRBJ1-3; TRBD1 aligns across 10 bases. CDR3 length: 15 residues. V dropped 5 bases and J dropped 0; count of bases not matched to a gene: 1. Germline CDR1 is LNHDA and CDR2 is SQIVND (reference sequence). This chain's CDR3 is CASSRDRGSGNTIYF. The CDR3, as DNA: TGTGCCAGTAGTCGGGACAGGGGCTCTGGAAACACCATATATTTT. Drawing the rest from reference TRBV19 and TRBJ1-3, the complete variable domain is DGGITQSPKYLFRKEGQNVTLSCEQNLNHDAMYWYRQDPGQGLRLIYYSQIVNDFQKGDIAEGYSVSREKKESFPLTVTSAQKNPTAFYLCASSRDRGSGNTIYFGEGSWLTVV.